Shown below are 17 T cell receptor beta chains from a single sample sequenced in a study of response to subunit inactivated influenza vaccine. TCRdb itself ran the RT-PCR reads through MiXCR, one entry per CDR3 protein. Of around 520,000 distinct CDR3 sequences in the sample, over 9.5% were seen once. The sequences come from PBMCs from blood, collected on the day of vaccination. All receptors come from a man aged 50 or older who received an inactivated influenza vaccine.

V usage is TRBV19 and J usage is TRBJ1-1, with 7 bases fitting TRBD1. V shed 0 bases, J shed 6 bases, and the junction held 10 bases outside the gene matches. Germline CDR1 and CDR2: LNHDA and SQIVND (reference sequence). CDR3 size: 16 residues. The CDR3 loop reads CASSIDSTGFLAEAFF. DNA of the CDR3: TGTGCCAGTAGTATAGACTCGACAGGGTTTTTGGCTGAAGCTTTCTTT.

The table lists this clonotype with many counts. V and J are TRBV5-8 and TRBJ2-1, with D possibly TRBD1 on 5 matching bases. The CDR3 runs 16 residues. V shed 2 bases and J shed 4 bases, with 16 bases lying between them. Germline assignment: CDR1 SGHTS and CDR2 YDEGEE. CDR3 DNA: TGTGCCAGCAGCTTATCCGGCCAGGGTATTTACAATGAGCAGTTCTTC. Encoded protein: CASSLSGQGIYNEQFF.

This clonotype has only a few counts. The chain is built from TRBV6-1 and TRBJ1-1; D uncertain. Trimming pared 6 bases from V and 2 bases from J, leaving 13 bases between. The CDR3 length is 14 residues. Per the germline V gene, CDR1 is MNHNS and CDR2 is SASEGT. CDR3 protein: CASRVLTINTEAFF. The CDR3 region has the DNA TGTGCCAGCAGGGTATTAACGATAAACACTGAAGCTTTCTTT.

The gene calls are TRBV3-1 and TRBJ2-3, with 7 bases fitting TRBD2. The germline gives CDR1 LGHDT, CDR2 YNNKEL (reference sequence). There are 15 residues in the CDR3. V shed 4 bases, J shed 2 bases, and the junction held 6 bases outside the gene matches. The CDR3 DNA follows: TGTGCCAGCAGCCCCGGCGGGGGTAACACAGATACGCAGTATTTT. It translates to CASSPGGGNTDTQYF.

CDR3 bases: TGCAGTGCCGCAGGACAGAATCAAGAGACCCAGTACTTC. Translating it yields CSAAGQNQETQYF. The chain uses TRBV20-1 and TRBJ2-5; the D gene is possibly TRBD1 (6 bases). Germline V gene data show CDR1 as DFQATT and CDR2 as SNEGSKA (reference sequence). This CDR3 contains 13 residues. V lost 6 bases to trimming and J lost 2 bases, with 13 bases between them.

This clonotype was counted a few times. The J gene is TRBJ2-3, the V gene TRBV7-2; D not resolved. Trimming stripped 3 bases from V and 0 bases from J, with 16 bases between. This CDR3 comprises 17 residues. Germline assignment: CDR1 SGHTA and CDR2 FQGNSA. CDR3 region: CASSFPVRPPSTDTQYF. DNA for the CDR3: TGTGCCAGCAGCTTTCCAGTAAGACCGCCTAGCACAGATACGCAGTATTTT.

This chain uses TRBV11-2 with TRBJ2-1; D is perhaps TRBD1 (5 bases). Germline lookup yields CDR1 SGHAT and CDR2 FQNNGV. V lost 6 bases and J lost 0, with 24 bases in between. This CDR3 comprises 19 residues. Written as DNA, the CDR3 is TGTGCCAGCAGTAATCATGGGGCCGGTTACCCAGTCTCCTACAATGAGCAGTTCTTC. This codes for CASSNHGAGYPVSYNEQFF.

This clonotype was counted a few times. The CDR3: CASSLAMGGGGYTF. The CDR3 bases are TGTGCCAGCAGCTTAGCGATGGGGGGAGGCGGCTACACCTTC. The chain carries TRBV7-8 and TRBJ1-2, with D tentatively TRBD1 (5 bases). V was cut by 0 bases and J by 8 bases, with 13 bases left in between. The CDR3 is 14 amino acids. Germline CDR1 SGHVS, CDR2 FQNEAQ.

In this sample, this clonotype turned up a few times. CDR3 amino acids: CASSAGLRYGYTF. The CDR3 nucleotides read TGTGCCAGCAGCGCCGGACTGCGCTATGGCTACACCTTC. V usage is TRBV11-2 and J usage is TRBJ1-2; D not certain. Germline CDR1 and CDR2: SGHAT and FQNNGV. V dropped 5 bases and J dropped 4 bases, with 11 bases sitting between them. The length of the CDR3 is 13 residues.

J is TRBJ2-7 and V is TRBV20-1, with D unresolved. V was clipped by 2 bases and J by 8 bases, with 10 bases between them. The CDR3 sequence is 11 residues long. The germline CDR1 and CDR2 sequences are DFQATT and SNEGSKA (reference sequence). The CDR3 here is CSARREGQQYF. DNA for the CDR3: TGCAGTGCTAGACGTGAAGGACAGCAGTACTTC.

This chain connects TRBV5-1 to TRBJ2-5; 10 bases map to TRBD2. J lost 5 bases, V lost 0 bases, and 7 bases had no gene match. Per germline, CDR1 SGHRS and CDR2 YFSETQ. CDR3 length: 16 amino acids. CDR3 amino acids: CASSLDVSGRYETQYF. For the CDR3, the DNA is TGCGCCAGCAGCTTGGATGTTAGCGGGAGGTACGAGACCCAGTACTTC.

This clonotype was recorded only once. The chain carries TRBV7-8 and TRBJ2-5; the D gene is possibly TRBD1 (5 bases). CDR1 and CDR2 from the germline V gene are SGHVS and FQNEAQ. CDR3 length equals 16 residues. Trimming cost V 6 bases and J 2 bases, with 19 bases left between them. CDR3 nucleotides: TGTGCCAGCAGTTTGTACAGGTTTAGGCCTCAAGAGACCCAGTACTTC. As protein: CASSLYRFRPQETQYF.

The chain has TRBV3-1 and TRBJ1-4; tentative D call: TRBD1 (5 bases). Germline V gene sequence: CDR1 LGHDT, CDR2 YNNKEL (reference sequence). Trimming took 1 base from V and 5 from J, leaving 17 bases between them. The CDR3 loop spans 17 amino acids. Here the CDR3 DNA reads TGTGCCAGCAGCCAAGGGGGCGCGATTATTACGAATGAAAAACTGTTTTTT. This translates into CASSQGGAIITNEKLFF.

The J gene is TRBJ2-3, the V gene TRBV27; a possible D gene is TRBD1 (5 bases). Germline values: CDR1 MNHEY, CDR2 SMNVEV (reference sequence). The CDR3 totals 20 residues. V dropped 2 bases and J dropped 0 bases, with 24 bases sitting between them. This CDR3 reads CASSLRQILLQGPSTDTQYF. The CDR3 nucleotides read TGTGCCAGCAGTTTACGACAGATTTTACTCCAGGGCCCTAGCACAGATACGCAGTATTTT.

This clonotype was recorded many times. The rearrangement uses TRBV5-1 and TRBJ2-1, with TRBD2 identical over 11 bases. This CDR3 spans 16 amino acids. The trim removed 0 bases at V and 7 bases at J, leaving 6 bases unmatched. CDR1 SGHRS and CDR2 YFSETQ come from the germline V gene. The CDR3 spells CASSLALAGGRNEQFF. The CDR3 DNA reads TGCGCCAGCAGCTTGGCCCTAGCGGGAGGTCGGAATGAGCAGTTCTTC.

V gene TRBV28 combines with J gene TRBJ2-4, with TRBD2 as a possible D gene (5 bases). CDR1 is MDHEN and CDR2 is SYDVKM in the germline V gene. Trimming cost V 7 bases and J 1 base, with 11 bases left between them. There are 14 residues in the CDR3. This chain's CDR3 is CASMSPGAKNIQYF. CDR3 nucleotides: TGTGCCAGCATGTCTCCGGGGGCCAAAAACATTCAGTACTTC.

This clonotype was observed a few times. The chain employs TRBV20-1 and TRBJ2-6; D assignment may be TRBD1 or TRBD2 (5 bases each). Germline V lookup: CDR1 DFQATT, CDR2 SNEGSKA (reference sequence). Trimming removed 2 bases from V and 6 bases from J, with 23 bases in between. CDR3 length equals 18 residues. CDR3 sequence: CSARSRRDGGFEANVLTF. CDR3 sequence (DNA): TGCAGTGCTAGATCTCGAAGGGACGGAGGTTTTGAGGCCAACGTCCTGACTTTC.